Below are 20 T cell receptor beta chains sequenced from a single sample in a study of T-cell memory formation after mild COVID-19. In TCRdb, the 5' RACE reads were re-called with MiXCR into one record per CDR3 protein. Of about 90,000 distinct CDR3 sequences listed, approximately 16% are singletons. The sample was PBMCs or a T cell subset sorted from them (not recorded which). The origin of the receptors is a man younger than 30 who had mild COVID-19 (a few samples of this study predate the infection). Cell type and time point are not known.

There are many counts of this clonotype. The V call is TRBV25-1, the J call TRBJ2-5; no clear D. Germline values: CDR1 MGHDK, CDR2 SYGVNS. Trimming cost V 8 bases and J 2 bases, with 3 bases left between them. There are 10 residues in the CDR3. The CDR3 sequence is CASGQETQYF. Here the CDR3 DNA reads TGTGCCAGCGGGCAAGAGACCCAGTACTTC.

The rearrangement uses TRBV27 and TRBJ1-1; possible D gene TRBD1, 5 bases. The V gene's germline CDR1 is MNHEY and CDR2 SMNVEV (reference sequence). The CDR3 loop spans 15 amino acids. V shed 6 bases and J shed 3 bases, with 17 bases lying between them. The CDR3 loop reads CASSHHRGGDTEAFF. The CDR3 DNA is TGTGCCAGCAGCCACCACCGGGGAGGGGACACTGAAGCTTTCTTT.

The chain combines TRBV12-3 or TRBV12-4 with TRBJ2-7; 8 bases are shared with TRBD2. The V segment lost 5 bases and the J segment 6 bases; nucleotides outside the gene matches: 9. CDR3 length equals 14 residues. The CDR3 DNA sequence: TGTGCCAGCAGTCGTGTAGCGGGGAGTACCGAGCAGTACGTC. Translating it yields CASSRVAGSTEQYV.

The genes are TRBV6-6 and TRBJ2-2, with 7 bases identical to TRBD2. Unmatched junction bases numbered 5, after V lost 8 bases and J lost 2 bases. Germline V gene data show CDR1 as MNHNY and CDR2 as SVGAGI (reference sequence). The CDR3 totals 14 residues. This CDR3 reads CASWGRDNTGELFF. DNA for the CDR3: TGTGCCAGCTGGGGGAGGGACAACACCGGGGAGCTGTTTTTT.

This clonotype occurred a few times. The genes are TRBV7-8 and TRBJ1-1, with a weak D call TRBD1 (5 bases). The V end was cut by 5 bases, the J end by 5 bases, with 15 bases between. The CDR3 loop spans 14 amino acids. The germline CDR1 and CDR2 sequences are SGHVS and FQNEAQ. The CDR3 sequence: CASSHSRGVTEAFF. The CDR3 region has the DNA TGTGCCAGCAGCCACAGTAGAGGGGTAACTGAAGCTTTCTTT.

A note on this clonotype: A read error may account for a junction end that differs from germline. This sequence joins TRBV7-7 and TRBJ2-4; TRBD1 matches at 8 bases. The germline gives CDR1 SSHAT, CDR2 FNYEAQ (reference sequence). The CDR3 is 18 amino acids. The DNA for the CDR3 is TGTGCTAGCAGCTATCCGGGACAGGAGAGCTTAGCCAAAAACATTCAGTACTTC. This translates into CASSYPGQESLAKNIQYF.

The rearrangement uses TRBV3-1 and TRBJ1-2; no clear D gene. CDR3 length equals 14 residues. Germline V gene lookup returns CDR1 LGHDT and CDR2 YNNKEL (reference sequence). V dropped 0 bases and J dropped 7 bases, with 12 bases sitting between them. CDR3 residues: CASSQDRAVRGYTF. CDR3 DNA sequence: TGTGCCAGCAGCCAAGATAGGGCAGTGCGTGGCTACACCTTC.

The table lists this clonotype with a few counts. An end of the junction does not agree with germline; a read error may underlie this. The genes are TRBV7-9 and TRBJ1-3; a weak D match, TRBD1 (5 bases). CDR1 is SEHNR, CDR2 FQNEAQ, per germline (reference sequence). The length of the CDR3 is 14 residues. This chain's CDR3 is CASSLGGGGPEPDF. DNA for the CDR3: TGTGCCAGCAGCTTAGGTGGTGGGGGTCCCGAGCCGGATTTT.

This clonotype was detected only a few times. CDR3 DNA: TGTGCCAGCAGCCAAAATTGGCGACTACCGCCAGATACGCAGTATTTT. This codes for CASSQNWRLPPDTQYF. V and J are TRBV7-3 and TRBJ2-3; tentative D call: TRBD2 (5 bases). The V and J ends lost 5 bases and 4 bases respectively, with 19 bases between them. Germline-derived CDR1 and CDR2 are SGHTA and FQGTGA. This CDR3 has 16 amino acids.

This clonotype was observed a handful of times. The chain is built from TRBV28 and TRBJ2-3, with D possibly TRBD1 on 5 matching bases. Germline values: CDR1 MDHEN, CDR2 SYDVKM. This CDR3 has 16 amino acids. The ends were cut back, 5 bases at V and 0 bases at J, with 15 bases in the middle. In nucleotides, the CDR3 is TGTGCCAGCAGTCGACCGATTGGGGCGAGCACAGATACGCAGTATTTT. It encodes CASSRPIGASTDTQYF.

At least ten counts were recorded for this clonotype. The CDR3 region is CASSPRDRGQEQYF. In DNA form, the CDR3 reads TGTGCCAGCAGTCCCCGGGACAGGGGGCAGGAGCAGTACTTC. The chain links TRBV12-3 or TRBV12-4 to TRBJ2-7, with 12 bases that match TRBD1. The J segment lost 7 bases and the V segment lost 5 bases, leaving 6 bases of the junction unmatched. The CDR3 length is 14 residues.

This clonotype was seen at least ten times. J is TRBJ2-1 and V is TRBV2; 8 bases line up with TRBD2. This CDR3 has 13 residues. In germline, CDR1 is SNHLY, CDR2 FYNNEI. Trimming at V came to 7 bases and at J to 10 bases, leaving 9 bases not matched to a gene. The CDR3 region is CASIGTSQEEQFF. CDR3 nucleotide sequence: TGTGCCAGCATCGGGACTAGTCAGGAGGAGCAGTTCTTC.

The rearrangement uses TRBV4-2 and TRBJ2-7, with D possibly TRBD1 on 5 matching bases. The CDR3 has 15 residues. In germline, CDR1 is LGHNA, CDR2 YNFKEQ. V was clipped by 0 bases and J by 2 bases, with 11 bases between them. Here the CDR3 DNA reads TGTGCCAGCAGCCAAGAAGATCTAGGGGCCTACGAGCAGTACTTC. As protein: CASSQEDLGAYEQYF.

The rearrangement uses TRBV20-1 and TRBJ2-7; D possibly matches TRBD1 or TRBD2 (5 bases each). CDR1 and CDR2 (germline): DFQATT, SNEGSKA (reference sequence). The CDR3 sequence is 14 residues long. V dropped 6 bases and J dropped 3 bases, with 18 bases sitting between them. CDR3 DNA sequence: TGCAGTGCCCCGCACGAGACAGACTACTACGAGCAGTACTTC. This encodes CSAPHETDYYEQYF.

This clonotype has ten or more counts. The V gene is TRBV23-1, the J gene TRBJ2-5, with D uncertain. TRBV23-1 is noted as an ORF with a role that remains uncertain. The ends were cut back, 4 bases at V and 9 bases at J, with 18 bases in the middle. This CDR3 contains 14 residues. The CDR3 loop is CASSPIRRSAAQYF. The CDR3 DNA is TGCGCCAGCAGTCCCATTCGACGAAGTGCGGCCCAGTACTTC.

The chain links TRBV4-3 to TRBJ1-1, with 7 bases that match TRBD1. The length of the CDR3 is 16 residues. The germline V gene encodes CDR1 LGHNA and CDR2 YSLEER. V lost 4 bases, J lost 1 base, and 9 bases stayed unmatched. In DNA form, the CDR3 reads TGCGCCAGCAGCCCTTACGATGACAGGGAGAACACTGAAGCTTTCTTT. It codes for CASSPYDDRENTEAFF.

This clonotype occurred a few times. The chain uses TRBV12-3 or TRBV12-4 and TRBJ1-5; D remains unclear. Trimming left V 10 bases short and J 3 bases short, with 19 bases between. The CDR3 loop spans 15 amino acids. CDR3 residues: CATSSWQEANQPQHF. CDR3 DNA sequence: TGTGCCACAAGCTCATGGCAGGAAGCCAATCAGCCCCAGCATTTT.

This clonotype appeared a single time. The rearrangement links TRBV20-1 to TRBJ1-3; no firm D call. Trimming pared 1 base from V and 5 bases from J, leaving 9 bases between. The CDR3 is 13 amino acids. Germline lookup yields CDR1 DFQATT and CDR2 SNEGSKA (reference sequence). DNA of the CDR3: TGCAGTGCTAGAGTGGTGGGGAGAAACACCATATATTTT. Its protein product is CSARVVGRNTIYF.

The V call is TRBV12-3 or TRBV12-4, the J call TRBJ2-2; TRBD1 aligns across 9 bases. V lost 7 bases to trimming and J lost 5 bases; unmatched junction nucleotides: 14. The CDR3 totals 17 residues. Here the CDR3 reads CASTRSPGTGSTGELFF. The CDR3 DNA follows: TGTGCCAGCACCCGGTCGCCCGGGACAGGGTCAACCGGGGAGCTGTTTTTT.

The chain joins TRBV11-2 to TRBJ2-2; 8 bases fit TRBD1. The CDR3 is 15 amino acids. Trimming took 5 bases from V and 7 from J; bases not matched to a gene: 9. CDR1 SGHAT and CDR2 FQNNGV come from the germline V gene. CDR3 nucleotide sequence: TGTGCCAGCAGCCCCCGACAGGGGCGTGGCGGGGAGCTGTTTTTT. Translating gives CASSPRQGRGGELFF.